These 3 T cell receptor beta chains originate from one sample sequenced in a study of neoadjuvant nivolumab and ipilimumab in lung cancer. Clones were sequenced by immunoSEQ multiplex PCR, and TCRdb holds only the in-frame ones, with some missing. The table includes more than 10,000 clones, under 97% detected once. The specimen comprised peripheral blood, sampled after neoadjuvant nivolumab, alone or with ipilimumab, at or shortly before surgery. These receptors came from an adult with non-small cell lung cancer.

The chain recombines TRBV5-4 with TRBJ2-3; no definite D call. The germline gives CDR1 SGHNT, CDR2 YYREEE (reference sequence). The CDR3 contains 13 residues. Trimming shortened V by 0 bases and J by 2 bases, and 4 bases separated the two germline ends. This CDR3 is CASSLETTDTQYF. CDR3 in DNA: TGTGCCAGCAGCTTGGAGACCACAGATACGCAGTATTTT.

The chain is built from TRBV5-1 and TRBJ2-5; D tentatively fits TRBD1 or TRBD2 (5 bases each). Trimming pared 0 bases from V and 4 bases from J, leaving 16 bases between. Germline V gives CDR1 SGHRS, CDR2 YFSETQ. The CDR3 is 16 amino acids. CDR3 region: CASSLGSGRWRETQYF. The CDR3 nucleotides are TGCGCCAGCAGCTTGGGGTCGGGGCGTTGGAGAGAGACCCAGTACTTC.

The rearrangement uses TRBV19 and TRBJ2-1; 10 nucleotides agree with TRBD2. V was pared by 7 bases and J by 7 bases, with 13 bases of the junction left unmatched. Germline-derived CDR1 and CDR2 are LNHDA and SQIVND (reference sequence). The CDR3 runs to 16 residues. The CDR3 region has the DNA TGTGCCAGTACTAAGCGGCTAGCGGGAGTCCAGAATGAGCAGTTCTTC. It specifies CASTKRLAGVQNEQFF.